A selection of T cell receptor beta chains follows, all from one sample in a study of blood T cell repertoires in COVID-19. This table comes from immunoSEQ multiplex PCR, and its TCRdb copy is limited to in-frame clones, with some not included. This table holds more than 30,000 clones, 90% found once. Sequencing was carried out using peripheral blood. The receptors originated from a man between 60 and 70 years old with active COVID-19. Both conserved end residues are part of each CDR3. The D gene is left open where the match is weak. Some rows have no size entry. The others give once, few or many, or a class for an expanded clone.

v_gene	j_gene	abundance	d_gene	CDR3nt	CDR3aa
TRBV5-1	TRBJ2-7	-	TRBD1	TGCGCCAGTAACGGACAGGGGGCCAACGAGCAGTACTTC	CASNGQGANEQYF
TRBV5-1	TRBJ2-3	-	-	TGCGCCAGCAGAGTCCTGGACACAACAGATACGCAGTATTTT	CASRVLDTTDTQYF
TRBV5-4	TRBJ2-3	-	-	TGTGCCAGCAGCTTGGAACGGGTCGGGGATACGCAGTATTTT	CASSLERVGDTQYF
TRBV3-1/TRBV3-2	TRBJ2-7	-	TRBD1	TGTGCCAGCAGCCTCCCCGGGACAGGGTCCTACGAGCAGTACTTC	CASSLPGTGSYEQYF
TRBV11-1	TRBJ1-1	-	-	TGTGCCAGCAGCAATGGACAGAAGAACACTGAAGCTTTCTTT	CASSNGQKNTEAFF
TRBV10-3	TRBJ2-2	-	-	TGTGCCATCAGTGACAGGGTGAACACCGGGGAGCTGTTTTTT	CAISDRVNTGELFF
TRBV6-6	TRBJ1-5	-	TRBD1	TGTGCCAGCAGTCCCGGGACAGGGGGTATCAGCAATCAGCCCCAGCATTTT	CASSPGTGGISNQPQHF
TRBV28	TRBJ2-2	-	TRBD1	TGTGCCAGCAGTGGACTACTGACAGGGGTTGGAGCCGGGGAGCTGTTTTTT	CASSGLLTGVGAGELFF
TRBV11-1	TRBJ2-7	-	TRBD1	TGTGCCAGCAGCCCCTGGGACAGATCCTACGAGCAGTACTTC	CASSPWDRSYEQYF
TRBV5-4	TRBJ1-6	few	-	TGTGCCAGCAGCTCGGCGGAAAGAACCGATTCACCCCTCCACTTT	CASSSAERTDSPLHF
TRBV9	TRBJ2-4	-	-	TGTGCCAGCAGCGACCCCAGGGGAGAAGCCAAAAACATTCAGTACTTC	CASSDPRGEAKNIQYF
TRBV6-6	TRBJ1-1	-	TRBD1	TGTGCCAGCAGAAGGACAGGTCGAGGGCCTGAAGCTTTCTTT	CASRRTGRGPEAFF
TRBV7-9	TRBJ2-5	-	-	TGTGCCAGCAGCGTAGCGGCCTTCAAAGAGACCCAGTACTTC	CASSVAAFKETQYF
TRBV12-3/TRBV12-4	TRBJ2-7	-	TRBD2	TGTGCCAGCATGCGGGGGTCCGGGTACGAGCAGTACTTC	CASMRGSGYEQYF
TRBV6-5	TRBJ1-2	-	-	TGTGCCAGCAGCCCAACCTCGGGGGGAGCTCACTTC	CASSPTSGGAHF
TRBV19	TRBJ2-7	-	TRBD1	TGTGCCAGTAGTAAGGGACAGGCCTACGAGCAGTACTTC	CASSKGQAYEQYF
TRBV6-5	TRBJ1-5	once	TRBD1	TGTGCCAGCAGTCCAGGACAGGGAGGGAATCAGCCCCAGCATTTT	CASSPGQGGNQPQHF
TRBV12-5	TRBJ2-3	-	TRBD2	TGTGCTAGTGGTGGCACGGGACTAGCGGGGGGTAGCACAGATACGCAGTATTTT	CASGGTGLAGGSTDTQYF
TRBV30	TRBJ1-2	-	-	TGTGCCTGGAGTCCCCGGGAGGCAGGTGGCTACACCTTC	CAWSPREAGGYTF
TRBV4-1	TRBJ1-2	-	TRBD1	TGCGCCAGCAGCCAACCTAGACAGGGCCCGATTCAGGGTGGCTACACCTTC	CASSQPRQGPIQGGYTF
TRBV7-3	TRBJ1-6	once	TRBD1	TGTGCCAGCAGCTTAAAGGAAGGGACAGAGTATAATTCACCCCTCCACTTT	CASSLKEGTEYNSPLHF
TRBV2	TRBJ2-7	once	-	TGTGCCAGCAGTGGACAGGATATCTACGAGCAGTACTTC	CASSGQDIYEQYF
TRBV13	TRBJ1-1	-	-	TGTGCCAGCAGCTTATTGAGCCCGGGGGCTTTCTTT	CASSLLSPGAFF
TRBV5-6	TRBJ2-5	-	TRBD2	TGTGCCAGCAGCTTGGGCGGGGGGGAGACCCAGTACTTC	CASSLGGGETQYF
TRBV9	TRBJ2-1	-	TRBD2	TGTGCCAGCAGCGTAACGGCTAGCGGTGAGCAGTTCTTC	CASSVTASGEQFF
TRBV12-5	TRBJ1-2	-	-	TGTGCTAGTGGTCGGGGCTACACCTTC	CASGRGYTF
TRBV6-5	TRBJ2-7	once	-	TGTGCCAGCAGTTATACGGCGGCAAGGCACTACGAGCAGTACTTC	CASSYTAARHYEQYF